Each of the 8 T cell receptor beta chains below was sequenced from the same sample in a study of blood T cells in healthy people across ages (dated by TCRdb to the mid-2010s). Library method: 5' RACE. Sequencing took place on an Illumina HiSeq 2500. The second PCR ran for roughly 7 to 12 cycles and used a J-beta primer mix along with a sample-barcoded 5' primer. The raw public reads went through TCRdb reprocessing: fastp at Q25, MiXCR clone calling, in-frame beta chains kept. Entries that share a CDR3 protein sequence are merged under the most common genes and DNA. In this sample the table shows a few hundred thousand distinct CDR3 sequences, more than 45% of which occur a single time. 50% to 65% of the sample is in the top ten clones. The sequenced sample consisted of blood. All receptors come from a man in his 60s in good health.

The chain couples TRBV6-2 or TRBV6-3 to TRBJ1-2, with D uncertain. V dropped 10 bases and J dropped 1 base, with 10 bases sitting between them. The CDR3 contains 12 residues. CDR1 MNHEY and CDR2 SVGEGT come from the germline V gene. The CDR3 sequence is CAIGPDNYGYTF. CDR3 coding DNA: TGTGCCATCGGGCCGGATAACTATGGCTACACCTTC.

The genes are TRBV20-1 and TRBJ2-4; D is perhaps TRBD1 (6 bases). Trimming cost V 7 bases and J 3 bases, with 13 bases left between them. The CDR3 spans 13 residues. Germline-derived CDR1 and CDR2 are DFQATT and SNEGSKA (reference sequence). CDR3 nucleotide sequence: TGCAGTGTACAGGGCGTAGGCAAAAACATTCAGTACTTC. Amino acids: CSVQGVGKNIQYF.

The CDR3 region has the DNA TGTGCCAGCAGCTTCCTCAGGGCTGAAGCTTTCTTT. It is translated as CASSFLRAEAFF. This chain uses TRBV5-6 with TRBJ1-1, with a tentative D call TRBD1 (5 bases). This CDR3 region has 12 residues. V lost 2 bases to trimming and J lost 6 bases, with 8 bases between them. Germline V gene lookup returns CDR1 SGHDT and CDR2 YYEEEE.

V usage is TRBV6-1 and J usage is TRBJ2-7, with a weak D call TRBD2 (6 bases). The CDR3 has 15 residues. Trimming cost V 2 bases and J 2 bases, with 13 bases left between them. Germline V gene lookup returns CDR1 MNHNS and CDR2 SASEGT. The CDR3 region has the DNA TGTGCCAGCAGTGAAACCACGGCGGGACCCTACGAGCAGTACTTC. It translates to CASSETTAGPYEQYF.

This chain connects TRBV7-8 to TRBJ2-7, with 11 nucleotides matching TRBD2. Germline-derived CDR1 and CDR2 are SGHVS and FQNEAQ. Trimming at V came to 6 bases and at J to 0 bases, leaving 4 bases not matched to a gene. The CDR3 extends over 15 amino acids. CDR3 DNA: TGTGCCAGCAGGAGGGGACTAGCGGACTCCTACGAGCAGTACTTC. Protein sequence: CASRRGLADSYEQYF. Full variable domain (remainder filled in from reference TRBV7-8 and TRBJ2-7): GAGVSQSPRYKVAKRGQDVALRCDPISGHVSLFWYQQALGQGPEFLTYFQNEAQLDKSGLPSDRFFAERPEGSVSTLKIQRTQQEDSAVYLCASRRGLADSYEQYFGPGTRLTVT.

DNA for the CDR3: TGTGCCAGCAGTTTATTGGGGGCGAATGAGCAGTACTTC. Translated: CASSLLGANEQYF. The V gene is TRBV28, the J gene TRBJ2-7, with TRBD1 as a possible D gene (6 bases). Trimming shortened V by 1 base and J by 7 bases, and 11 bases separated the two germline ends. This CDR3 contains 13 residues. The V gene's germline CDR1 is MDHEN and CDR2 SYDVKM.

CDR3 bases: TGTGCCGCCCCCGGGACTAGCGGGTCATTGCAAGAGACCCAGTACTTC. Protein: CAAPGTSGSLQETQYF. The chain has TRBV24-1 and TRBJ2-5; TRBD2 matches 12 bases. The CDR3 contains 16 residues. Germline-derived CDR1 and CDR2 are KGHDR and SFDVKD. V gave up 12 bases and J gave up 2 bases; unmatched junction bases: 12.

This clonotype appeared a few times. DNA of the CDR3: TGTGCCAGCAGCGTGGGGACAGCGAACACTGAAGCTTTCTTT. This codes for CASSVGTANTEAFF. V gene TRBV5-4 combines with J gene TRBJ1-1, with 7 bases matching TRBD1. Trimming cost V 4 bases and J 1 base; bases outside gene matches: 4. The CDR3 loop spans 14 amino acids. The germline V gene encodes CDR1 SGHNT and CDR2 YYREEE (reference sequence). Supplemented by reference TRBV5-4 and TRBJ1-1, the full variable domain reads ETGVTQSPTHLIKTRGQQVTLRCSSQSGHNTVSWYQQALGQGPQFIFQYYREEENGRGNFPPRFSGLQFPNYSSELNVNALELDDSALYLCASSVGTANTEAFFGQGTRLTVV.